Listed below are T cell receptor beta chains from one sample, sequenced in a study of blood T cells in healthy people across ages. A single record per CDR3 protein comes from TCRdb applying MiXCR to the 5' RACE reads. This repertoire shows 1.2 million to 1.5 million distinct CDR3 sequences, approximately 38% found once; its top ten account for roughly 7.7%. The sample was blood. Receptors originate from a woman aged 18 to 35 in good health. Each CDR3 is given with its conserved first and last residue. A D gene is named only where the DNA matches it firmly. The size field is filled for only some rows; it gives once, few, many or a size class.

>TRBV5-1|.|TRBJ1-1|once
TGCGCCAGCAGCGCGATCACGGGGTCCGCTGAAGCTTTCTTT
CASSAITGSAEAFF
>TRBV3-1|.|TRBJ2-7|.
TGTGCCAGCAGCCAAGATCGTACGGGAGAGTCCTACGAGCAGTACTTC
CASSQDRTGESYEQYF
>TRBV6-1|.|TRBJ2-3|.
TGTGCCAGCAGTGAGTGGCAGCTCACCACATCCGATACGCAGTATTTT
CASSEWQLTTSDTQYF
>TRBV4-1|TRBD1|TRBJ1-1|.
TGCGCCAGCAGCCCTGACGACCCGCCGACAGGGGTAAACACTGAAGCTTTCTTT
CASSPDDPPTGVNTEAFF
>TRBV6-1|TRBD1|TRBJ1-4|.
TGTGCCAGCAGACCCAGGGACAGGGGGTGGGTTAATGAAAAACTGTTTTTT
CASRPRDRGWVNEKLFF
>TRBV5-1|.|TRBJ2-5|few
TGCGCCAGCAGCTTATCATCGGCGGCCCAAGAGACCCAGTACTTC
CASSLSSAAQETQYF
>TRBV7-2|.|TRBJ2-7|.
TGTGCCAGCAGCCCGGGGCGGGCTCTTACCTACGAGCAGTACTTC
CASSPGRALTYEQYF
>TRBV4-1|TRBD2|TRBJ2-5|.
TGCGCCAGCAGCCAAGATATGCTAGCGGGAGTCAAGAAGACCCAAGAGACCCAGTACTTC
CASSQDMLAGVKKTQETQYF
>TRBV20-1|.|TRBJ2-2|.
TGCAGTGCTCGTGGAGACGTGGCAGGGGTTAACACCGGGGAGCTGTTTTTT
CSARGDVAGVNTGELFF
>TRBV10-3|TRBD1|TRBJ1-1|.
TGTGCCATCAGTCATCCGGGACAGAAAGCTTTCTTT
CAISHPGQKAFF
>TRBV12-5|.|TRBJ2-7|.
TGTGCTAGTGTCCCCCCCGAGGGGCGGGAAAACGAGCAGTACTTC
CASVPPEGRENEQYF
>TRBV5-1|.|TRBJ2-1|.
TGCGCCAGCAGCTTGTATGCTCTCGGGAAGAATGAGCAGTTCTTC
CASSLYALGKNEQFF
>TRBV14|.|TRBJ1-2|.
TGTGCCAGCAGCAAAACAGGGTTAAGCTATGGCTACACCTTC
CASSKTGLSYGYTF
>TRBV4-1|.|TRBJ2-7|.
TGCGCCAGCAGCCAAGATTCCCCGGGAACCTCCTACGAGCAGTACTTC
CASSQDSPGTSYEQYF
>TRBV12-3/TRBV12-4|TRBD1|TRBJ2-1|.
TGTGCCAGTCTGTCAGGGGGTAGGGACAATGAGCAGTTCTTC
CASLSGGRDNEQFF
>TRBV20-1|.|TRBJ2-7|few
TGCAGTGCTCCTCACAGTGAGAGCTCCTACGAGCAGTACTTC
CSAPHSESSYEQYF
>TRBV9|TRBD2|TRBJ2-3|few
TGTGCCAGCAGCCCCCCAGCGGGGGACCCTCGTGCGCAGTATTTT
CASSPPAGDPRAQYF
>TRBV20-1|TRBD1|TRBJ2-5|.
TGCAGTGCTAGACCCGGGACAGGGTTTTATGAGACCCAGTACTTC
CSARPGTGFYETQYF
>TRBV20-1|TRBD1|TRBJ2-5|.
TGCAGTGCTAGGGAAACAGGGGTTCAGGGGCAGTACTTC
CSARETGVQGQYF
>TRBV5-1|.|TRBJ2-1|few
TGCGCCAGCAGCTCGAGGGACGGCCTAGGAGAGCAGTTCTTC
CASSSRDGLGEQFF
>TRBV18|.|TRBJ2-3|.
TGTGCCAGCTCACCCAACACGGGAACTTTTACAGATACGCAGTATTTT
CASSPNTGTFTDTQYF
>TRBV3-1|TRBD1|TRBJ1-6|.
TGTGCCAGCAGCCCCTTCCCTGGGACAGGCTCCTATAATTCACCCCTCCACTTT
CASSPFPGTGSYNSPLHF
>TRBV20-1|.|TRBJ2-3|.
TGCAGTGCTCACCCGGACTCGAGCACAGATACGCAGTATTTT
CSAHPDSSTDTQYF
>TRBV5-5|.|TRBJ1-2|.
TGTGCCAGCAGCGACGCCGGGGCCTACTATGGCTACACCTTC
CASSDAGAYYGYTF
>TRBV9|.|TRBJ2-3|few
TGTGCCAGCAGTTTGTTCGGGCTATCTAGCACAGATACGCAGTATTTT
CASSLFGLSSTDTQYF
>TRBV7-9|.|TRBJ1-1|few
TGTGCCAGCAGCCCCAATGGGGTAGTCGGCACTGAAGCTTTCTTT
CASSPNGVVGTEAFF
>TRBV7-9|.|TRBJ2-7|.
TGTGCCAGCAGCCCGGTCGGCCAGATGCTCTACAATGAGCAGTACTTC
CASSPVGQMLYNEQYF
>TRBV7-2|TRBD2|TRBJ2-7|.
TGTGCCAGCAGCTTAGGGGGGCCGGCTAGCGGGAGAAGCGGGTACGAGCAGTACTTC
CASSLGGPASGRSGYEQYF
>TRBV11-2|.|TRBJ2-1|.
TGTGCCAGCAGCTTAGAGCGTGTCGGTGAGCAGTTCTTC
CASSLERVGEQFF